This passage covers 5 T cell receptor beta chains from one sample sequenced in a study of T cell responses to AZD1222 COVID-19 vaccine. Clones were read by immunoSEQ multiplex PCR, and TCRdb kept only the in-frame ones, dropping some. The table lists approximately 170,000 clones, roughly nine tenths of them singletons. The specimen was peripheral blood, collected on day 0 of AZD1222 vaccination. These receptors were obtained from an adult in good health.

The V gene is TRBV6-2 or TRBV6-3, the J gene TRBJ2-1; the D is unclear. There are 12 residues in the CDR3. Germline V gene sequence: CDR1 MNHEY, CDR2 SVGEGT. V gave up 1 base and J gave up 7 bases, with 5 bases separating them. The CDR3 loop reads CASSYWENEQFF. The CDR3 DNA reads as TGTGCCAGCAGTTACTGGGAAAATGAGCAGTTCTTC.

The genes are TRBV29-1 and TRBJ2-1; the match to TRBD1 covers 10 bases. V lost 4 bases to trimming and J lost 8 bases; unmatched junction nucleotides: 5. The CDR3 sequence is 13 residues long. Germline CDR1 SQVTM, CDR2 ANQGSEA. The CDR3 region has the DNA TGCAGCGTTGTCAAGACAGGGGGCGATGAGCAGTTCTTC. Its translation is CSVVKTGGDEQFF.

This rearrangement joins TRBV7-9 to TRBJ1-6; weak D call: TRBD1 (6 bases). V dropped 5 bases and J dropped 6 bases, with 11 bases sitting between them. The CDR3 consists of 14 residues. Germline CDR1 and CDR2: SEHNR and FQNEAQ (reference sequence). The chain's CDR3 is CASSPGQTNSPLHF. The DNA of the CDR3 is TGTGCCAGCAGCCCCGGACAGACTAATTCACCCCTCCACTTT.

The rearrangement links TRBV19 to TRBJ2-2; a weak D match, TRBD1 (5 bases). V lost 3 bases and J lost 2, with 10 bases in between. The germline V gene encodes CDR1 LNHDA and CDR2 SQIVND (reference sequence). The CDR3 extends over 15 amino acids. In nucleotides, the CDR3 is TGTGCCAGTAGTATCGTAGGGGAAAACACCGGGGAGCTGTTTTTT. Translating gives CASSIVGENTGELFF.

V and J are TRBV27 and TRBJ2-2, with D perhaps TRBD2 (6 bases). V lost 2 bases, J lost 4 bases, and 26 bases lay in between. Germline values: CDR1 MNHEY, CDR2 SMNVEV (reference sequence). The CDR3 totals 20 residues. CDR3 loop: CASSLSGQAARKIPTGELFF. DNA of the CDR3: TGTGCCAGCAGTTTAAGCGGGCAGGCGGCTCGCAAAATACCCACCGGGGAGCTGTTTTTT.